Shown below are 5 T cell receptor beta chains from a single sample sequenced in a study of cytomegalovirus exposure and HLA in healthy donors. The PCR was carried out with 60 Vbeta primers and 13 Jbeta primers. Data came from immunoSEQ multiplex PCR; TCRdb stores just in-frame clones and leaves some out. The repertoire includes about 200,000 clones, about 80% of them detected once, and around 2% sits in the top ten. Sequencing was performed on PBMCs. These receptors came from a man between 18 and 29 years old in good health and CMV-seronegative.

Regarding this clone: An end of the junction differs from the germline gene, which may be a read error. The chain carries TRBV7-7 and TRBJ2-5; no clear D gene. CDR3 size: 14 residues. Germline CDR1 and CDR2: SSHAT and FNYEAQ (reference sequence). The CDR3 region has the DNA TGTGCTAGCAGCCCTCGTGGCTCACAAGAGACCCAGTACTTC. Translating it yields CASSPRGSQETQYF. Full variable domain (missing parts from reference TRBV7-7 and TRBJ2-5): GAGVSQSPRYKVTKRGQDVTLRCDPISSHATLYWYQQALGQGPEFLTYFNYEAQPDKSGLPSDRFSAERPEGSISTLTIQRTEQRDSAMYRCASSPRGSQETQYFGPGTRLLVL.

V is TRBV29-1 and J is TRBJ1-4, with D tentatively TRBD1 (5 bases). Germline lookup yields CDR1 SQVTM and CDR2 ANQGSEA. CDR3 length: 13 amino acids. Trimming left V 6 bases short and J 5 bases short, with 13 bases between. CDR3 residues: CSVAGRANEKLFF. CDR3 coding DNA: TGCAGCGTCGCGGGACGGGCCAATGAAAAACTGTTTTTT. Full variable domain (rest looked up from reference TRBV29-1 and TRBJ1-4): SAVISQKPSRDICQRGTSLTIQCQVDSQVTMMFWYRQQPGQSLTLIATANQGSEATYESGFVIDKFPISRPNLTFSTLTVSNMSPEDSSIYLCSVAGRANEKLFFGSGTQLSVL.

The chain employs TRBV4-3 and TRBJ2-2; tentatively, D is TRBD1 (7 bases). V lost 4 bases and J lost 6, with 12 bases in between. The CDR3 length is 14 residues. Germline CDR1 reads LGHNA; CDR2 reads YSLEER. Here the CDR3 reads CASSPQGGAGELFF. The CDR3 region has the DNA TGCGCCAGCAGCCCGCAGGGGGGCGCCGGGGAGCTGTTTTTT.

The chain has TRBV9 and TRBJ1-1; 7 bases match TRBD1. Per the germline V gene, CDR1 is SGDLS and CDR2 is YYNGEE. The CDR3 spans 15 residues. J was trimmed by 1 base and V by 4 bases; bases with no gene match: 7. The CDR3 DNA follows: TGTGCCAGCAGCCCCTTGACAGGGTGGAACACTGAAGCTTTCTTT. It is translated as CASSPLTGWNTEAFF.

V usage is TRBV4-3 and J usage is TRBJ1-2, with D maybe TRBD1 (5 bases). This CDR3 spans 15 amino acids. V was cut by 1 base and J by 1 base, with 10 bases left in between. Germline V CDR1 and CDR2: LGHNA, YSLEER. The CDR3 here is CASSQGTGVNYGYTF. DNA for the CDR3: TGCGCCAGCAGCCAAGGGACGGGGGTTAACTATGGCTACACCTTC.